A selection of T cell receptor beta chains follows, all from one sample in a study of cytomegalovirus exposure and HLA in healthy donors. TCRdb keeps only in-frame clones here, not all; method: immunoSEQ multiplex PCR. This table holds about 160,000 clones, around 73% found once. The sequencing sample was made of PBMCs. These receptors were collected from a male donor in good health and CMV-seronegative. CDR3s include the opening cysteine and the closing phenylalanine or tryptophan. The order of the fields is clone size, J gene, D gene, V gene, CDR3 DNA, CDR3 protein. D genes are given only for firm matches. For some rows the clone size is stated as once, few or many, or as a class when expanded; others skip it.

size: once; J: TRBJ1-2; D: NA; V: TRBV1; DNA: TGCACCGGCAGCCAAGATATTTCCCAGGGGGCTAGTGGCTACACCTTC; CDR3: CTGSQDISQGASGYTF
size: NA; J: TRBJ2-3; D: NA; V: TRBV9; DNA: TGTGCCAGCAGCGAGCCAGGGAGCACAGATACGCAGTATTTT; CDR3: CASSEPGSTDTQYF
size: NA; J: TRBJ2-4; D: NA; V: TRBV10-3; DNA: TGTGCCACCTCTCGTGCGGACAAGGAAAACATTCAGTACTTC; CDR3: CATSRADKENIQYF
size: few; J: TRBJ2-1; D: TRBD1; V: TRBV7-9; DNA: TGTTCCAGCGGACAGGTCAAGCAGTTCTTC; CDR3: CSSGQVKQFF
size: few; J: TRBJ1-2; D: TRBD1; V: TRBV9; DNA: TGTGCCAGCAGCGTAGGACAGGGGGGAGGCTACACCTTC; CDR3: CASSVGQGGGYTF
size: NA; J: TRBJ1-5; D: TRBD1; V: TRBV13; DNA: TGTGCCAGCAGCCTGACAGGGAACAATCAGCCCCAGCATTTT; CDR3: CASSLTGNNQPQHF
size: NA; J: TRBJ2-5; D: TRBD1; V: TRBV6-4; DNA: TGTGCCAGCGGAACCGGGAACAGGGGCCCTAGGGGGACCCAGTACTTC; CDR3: CASGTGNRGPRGTQYF
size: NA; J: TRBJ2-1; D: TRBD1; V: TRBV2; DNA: TGTGCCAGCAGTGACGGGAGACAGGGGGCAAGTGAGCAGTTCTTC; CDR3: CASSDGRQGASEQFF
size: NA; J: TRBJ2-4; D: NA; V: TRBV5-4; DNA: TGTGCCAGCAGCCTACGGTCGGACATTCAGTACTTC; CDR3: CASSLRSDIQYF
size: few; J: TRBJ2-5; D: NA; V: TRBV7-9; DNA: TGTGCCAGCAGCTCCCCGGGTCTCGAGCATCAAGAGACCCAGTACTTC; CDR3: CASSSPGLEHQETQYF
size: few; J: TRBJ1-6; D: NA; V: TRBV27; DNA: TGTGCCAGCAGTTTATATGGGGAGATTAATTCACCCCTCCACTTT; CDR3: CASSLYGEINSPLHF
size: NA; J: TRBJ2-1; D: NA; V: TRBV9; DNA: TGTGCCAGCAGCGTAGGGGGCCCCCCGGTTAATGAGCAGTTCTTC; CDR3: CASSVGGPPVNEQFF
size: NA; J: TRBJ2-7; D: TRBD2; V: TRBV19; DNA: TGTGCCAGTAGTATTTACCTTAGCGGGCCCGCCTACGAGCAGTACTTC; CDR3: CASSIYLSGPAYEQYF
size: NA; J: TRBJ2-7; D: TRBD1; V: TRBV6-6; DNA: TGTGCCAGCAGTTCCCACTCGGGACAGGAAGCCTACGAGCAGTACTTC; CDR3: CASSSHSGQEAYEQYF
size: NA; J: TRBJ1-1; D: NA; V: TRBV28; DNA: TGTGCCAGCAGCGGGAGGAAGGGGGACGCTTTCTTT; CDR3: CASSGRKGDAFF
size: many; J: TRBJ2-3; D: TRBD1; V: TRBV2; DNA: TGTGCCAGCAGCTCAGGACAGGGAGATACGCAGTATTTT; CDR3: CASSSGQGDTQYF
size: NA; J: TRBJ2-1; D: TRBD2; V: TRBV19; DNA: TGTGCCAGTAGTTCGACTAGCGGGGCCTACAATGAGCAGTTCTTC; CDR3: CASSSTSGAYNEQFF
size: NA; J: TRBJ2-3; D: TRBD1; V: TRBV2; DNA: TGTGCCAGCGGAAGAGGGACAGGGGGCAGGGATACGCAGTATTTT; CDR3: CASGRGTGGRDTQYF
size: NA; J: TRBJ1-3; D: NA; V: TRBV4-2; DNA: TGTGCCAGCAGCCTAAGTGCAGAAGAAAACGGGTTCGACACCATATATTTT; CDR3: CASSLSAEENGFDTIYF
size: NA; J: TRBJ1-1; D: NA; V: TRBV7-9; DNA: TGTGCCAGCAGCTTAGCATCAGGGTTGAACACTGAAGCTTTCTTT; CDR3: CASSLASGLNTEAFF
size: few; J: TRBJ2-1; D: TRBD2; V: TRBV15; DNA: TGTGCCACCTTTGCCGGGACTAGCGGGCACAATGAGCAGTTCTTC; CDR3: CATFAGTSGHNEQFF
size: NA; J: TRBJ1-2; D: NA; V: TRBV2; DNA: TGTGCCAGCAGTGAACGCGGAGGGTCCTATGGCTACACCTTC; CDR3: CASSERGGSYGYTF
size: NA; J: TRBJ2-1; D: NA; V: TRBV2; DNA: TGTGCCAGCATAGCCCAGACCTACAATGAGCAGTTCTTC; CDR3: CASIAQTYNEQFF
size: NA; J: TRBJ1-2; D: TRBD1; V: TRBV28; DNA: TGTGCCAGCAGCCTTGGACAGGGGGTCTATGGCTACACCTTC; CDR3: CASSLGQGVYGYTF
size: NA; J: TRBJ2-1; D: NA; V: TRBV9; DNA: TGTGCCAGCAGCGCGGAGGTTAACAATGAGCAGTTCTTC; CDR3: CASSAEVNNEQFF
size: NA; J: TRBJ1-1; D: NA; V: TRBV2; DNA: TGTGCCAGCAGTGGAGGGGGAAGCGACACTGAAGCTTTCTTT; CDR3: CASSGGGSDTEAFF
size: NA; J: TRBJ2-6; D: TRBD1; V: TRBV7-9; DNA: TGTGCCAGCAGCGGACCAGGACAGGGTTACTCTGGGGCCAACGTCCTGACTTTC; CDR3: CASSGPGQGYSGANVLTF
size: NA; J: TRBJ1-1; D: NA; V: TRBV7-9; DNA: TGTGCCAGCAGGCCCCGGGACTCGGCAGATCAGAACACTGAAGCTTTCTTT; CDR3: CASRPRDSADQNTEAFF
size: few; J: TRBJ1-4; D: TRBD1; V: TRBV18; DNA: TGTGCCAGCTCATCACTGGGACAGGGGGCCGGAGATAATGAAAAACTGTTTTTT; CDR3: CASSSLGQGAGDNEKLFF
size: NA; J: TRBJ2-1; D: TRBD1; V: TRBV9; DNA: TGTGCCAGCAGCGTAGGTTCAGGGGGCGCACATGAGCAGTTCTTC; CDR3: CASSVGSGGAHEQFF
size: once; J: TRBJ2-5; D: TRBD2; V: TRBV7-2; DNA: TGTGCCAGCAGCTCCGGCGCCTTAGCGGGAGCACGGGAGACCCAGTACTTC; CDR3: CASSSGALAGARETQYF
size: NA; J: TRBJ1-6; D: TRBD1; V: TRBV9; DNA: TGTGCCAGCAGCGTAGGGGACAGGGATTCACCCCTCCACTTT; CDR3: CASSVGDRDSPLHF
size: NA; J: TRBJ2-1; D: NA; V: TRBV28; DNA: TGTGCCAGCAGTTGGGCGGACAGACTTTACAATGAGCAGTTCTTC; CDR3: CASSWADRLYNEQFF
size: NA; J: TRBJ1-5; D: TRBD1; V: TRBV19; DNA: TGTGCCAGTGAACCGGGACAGGGCCTCAATCAGCCCCAGCATTTT; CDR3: CASEPGQGLNQPQHF
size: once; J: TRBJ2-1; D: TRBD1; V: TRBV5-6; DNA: TGTGCCAGCAGCCTGTCCGCGGGGACAGGGATTTACAATGAGCAGTTCTTC; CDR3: CASSLSAGTGIYNEQFF
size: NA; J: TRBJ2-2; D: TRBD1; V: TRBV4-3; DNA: TGCGCCAGCAGCCCCTGGACAGGGATCAACACCGGGGAGCTGTTTTTT; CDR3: CASSPWTGINTGELFF
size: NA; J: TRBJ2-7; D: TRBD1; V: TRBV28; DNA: TGTGCCAGCACCCTGGACAGGGGGAAGAGGTACGAGCAGTACTTC; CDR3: CASTLDRGKRYEQYF
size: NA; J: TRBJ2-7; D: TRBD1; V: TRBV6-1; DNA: TGTGCCAGCAGTGCAAGGACAGGCTCCTACGAGCAGTACTTC; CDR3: CASSARTGSYEQYF
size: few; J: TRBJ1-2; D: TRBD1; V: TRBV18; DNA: TGTGCCAGCTCACAACAGGGGAAGGACTATGGCTACACCTTC; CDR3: CASSQQGKDYGYTF
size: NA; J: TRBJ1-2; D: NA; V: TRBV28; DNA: TGTGCCAGCAGTACTCCCCCCAGGGGATTGGGCGGCTACACCTTC; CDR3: CASSTPPRGLGGYTF
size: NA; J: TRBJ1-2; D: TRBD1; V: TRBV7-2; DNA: TGTGCCAGCAGCCCGGGGGGGACAGGGGGATACTCAGGAGGCTACACCTTC; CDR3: CASSPGGTGGYSGGYTF
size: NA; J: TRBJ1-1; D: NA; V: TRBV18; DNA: TGTGCCAGCTCACCCCCCGGGGACAAGAACACTGAAGCTTTCTTT; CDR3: CASSPPGDKNTEAFF
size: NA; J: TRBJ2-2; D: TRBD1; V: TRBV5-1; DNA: TGCGCCAGCAGCTTGGGGGACAGGAACACCGGGGAGCTGTTTTTT; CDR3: CASSLGDRNTGELFF